This is a list of T cell receptor beta chains from one sample in a study of blood T cell repertoires in COVID-19. Here immunoSEQ multiplex PCR was the method, and the copy in TCRdb shows in-frame clones only, minus some. This sample yields some 260,000 clones, of which 70% to 85% are seen a single time; around 4.1% belongs to the top ten. The sequenced sample was peripheral blood. The receptors here all came from a woman between 40 and 55 years old with active or convalescent COVID-19. The CDR3 runs from the conserved cysteine through the conserved F or W. A D gene is named only where the DNA matches it firmly. Not every row has a clone size; where given, it reads once, few, many or a size class.

D gene	clone size	V gene	J gene	CDR3 DNA	CDR3 protein
TRBD2	-	TRBV11-2	TRBJ2-7	TGTGCCAGCAGCTTCATCCAAGCGGGAGGCTACGAGCAGTACTTC	CASSFIQAGGYEQYF
TRBD1	-	TRBV10-3	TRBJ1-6	TGTGCCATCAGTTCGACAGGGGAAACCTATAATTCACCCCTCCACTTT	CAISSTGETYNSPLHF
TRBD2	-	TRBV20-1	TRBJ2-3	TGCAGTGCTAGTGTCACTCCGGGACTAGTAACAGATACGCAGTATTTT	CSASVTPGLVTDTQYF
-	-	TRBV7-3	TRBJ2-5	TGTGCCAGCAGCGGAGGGACTTGGGGGGAGACCCAGTACTTC	CASSGGTWGETQYF
-	-	TRBV28	TRBJ1-2	TGTGCCAGCAGTCCCGCCAGCGGGGGGCGGGTCTATGGCTACACCTTC	CASSPASGGRVYGYTF
TRBD1	-	TRBV2	TRBJ1-2	TGTGCCAGCAGGATGGGACAGGAGATAAATGGCTACACCTTC	CASRMGQEINGYTF
-	once	TRBV10-1	TRBJ1-1	TGCGCCAGCAGTGAGTTCAAGGGGTCGGCCACTGAAGCTTTCTTT	CASSEFKGSATEAFF
-	-	TRBV7-9	TRBJ2-4	TGTGCCAGCAGCTTTGGGGACCGGCCAGGGGACATTCAGTACTTC	CASSFGDRPGDIQYF
TRBD2	few	TRBV4-1	TRBJ2-7	TGCGCCAGCAGCCCGTGGACTAGCGGGGGACGTACCTACGAGCAGTACTTC	CASSPWTSGGRTYEQYF
-	-	TRBV27	TRBJ2-5	TGTGCCAGCAGTTTATGGGGGGGCCATGAGACCCAGTACTTC	CASSLWGGHETQYF
-	once	TRBV11-2	TRBJ2-5	TGTGCCAGCAGCTTGCGCCCAGTCCCAGGGGGGGAGACCCAGTACTTC	CASSLRPVPGGETQYF
-	-	TRBV9	TRBJ1-2	TGTGCCAGCAGACTACGGGAAACCTATGGCTACACCTTC	CASRLRETYGYTF
-	once	TRBV2	TRBJ1-2	TGTGCCAGCAGAACAGAATATGGCTACACCTTC	CASRTEYGYTF
TRBD2	-	TRBV28	TRBJ2-1	TGTGCCAGCAGTCGGGGGCCTAGCGGGTACAATGAGCAGTTCTTC	CASSRGPSGYNEQFF
-	few	TRBV7-3	TRBJ2-7	TGTGCCAGCAGCCGGGACGGGGGGCGCTTCTACGAGCAGTACTTC	CASSRDGGRFYEQYF
-	-	TRBV5-4	TRBJ1-1	TGTGCCAGCAGCTTCCGGGGGGCGTACACTGAAGCTTTCTTT	CASSFRGAYTEAFF
-	-	TRBV7-2	TRBJ2-1	TGTGCCAGCAGCCCACGCGGGCTCCGATCCTACAATGAGCAGTTCTTC	CASSPRGLRSYNEQFF
TRBD1	once	TRBV2	TRBJ1-1	TGTGCCAGCAGTGTTCGCAGGGGGCTCGAAGAAGCTTTCTTT	CASSVRRGLEEAFF
-	few	TRBV9	TRBJ1-2	TGTGCCAGCAGCGTAGAGCTGAACTATGGCTACACCTTC	CASSVELNYGYTF
-	-	TRBV3-1/TRBV3-2	TRBJ1-3	TGTGCCAGCAGCCAGGTCCTTGGGACACTTGGAAACACCATATATTTT	CASSQVLGTLGNTIYF
TRBD1	-	TRBV10-3	TRBJ1-5	TGTGCCATCAGTAAGGACAGGGACAATCAGCCCCAGCATTTT	CAISKDRDNQPQHF
-	-	TRBV6-2/TRBV6-3	TRBJ1-6	TGTGCCAGCAGCCCTGTCGAATTGGGGGGGCTAAGCAATTCACCCCTCCACTTT	CASSPVELGGLSNSPLHF
TRBD2	-	TRBV27	TRBJ2-5	TGTGCCAGCAAGGGAGGGGAGACCCAGTACTTC	CASKGGETQYF
TRBD1	-	TRBV10-1	TRBJ2-3	TGCGCCAGCAGTGAACGTCGGACAGGCCGCACAGATACGCAGTATTTT	CASSERRTGRTDTQYF
-	-	TRBV5-4	TRBJ1-2	TGTGCCAGCAGCTTGCATAAAGGAGCCTATGGCTACACCTTC	CASSLHKGAYGYTF
-	-	TRBV24-1	TRBJ1-2	TGTGCCACCAGTGATGGGGCCGGGTCGGACGGCTACACCTTC	CATSDGAGSDGYTF
-	-	TRBV28	TRBJ1-4	TGTGCCAGCAATGGCGGGTCCGACCTTGCAACTACTGAAAAACTGTTTTTT	CASNGGSDLATTEKLFF
-	once	TRBV19	TRBJ1-5	TGTGCCAGTAGTTTGGGGGCCCGACAGCCCCAGCATTTT	CASSLGARQPQHF